The clone carrying this T cell receptor beta chain occurred a few times. Its cognate antigen is unknown. Generated by immunoSEQ multiplex PCR, the TCRdb table keeps only in-frame clones and is missing some. The table lists 55,000 to 75,000 clones, roughly 85% of them singletons. Samples were taken at baseline and on day 1 of cycles 4 and 7. The data were taken from a study of OX40 agonist ivuxolimab in advanced cancers. The wider study: Patients were treated with ivuxolimab, an agonistic anti-OX40 (CD134) antibody. Notes on the study in general: Averaging showed that CD8+ T cells had more expanded clones than CD4+ did. At doses 0.1 to 3.0 mg/kg, CD4+ and CD8+ clones expanded.

The CDR3 is 14 amino acids. Germline V gene lookup returns CDR1 MDHEN and CDR2 SYDVKM. The V gene lost 6 bases and the J gene lost 6 bases, with 18 bases spanning the gap. The TCR originated in an adult with an advanced solid tumor such as melanoma, head and neck, liver or kidney cancer. The rearrangement uses TRBV28 and TRBJ2-7, with D possibly being TRBD1 (6 bases). The specimen was CD4+ or CD8+ T cells sorted from blood, collected in a trial of the OX40 agonist ivuxolimab. CDR3 protein: CASRPEQGWGEQYF. The CDR3 DNA reads as TGTGCCAGCAGGCCAGAACAGGGATGGGGCGAGCAGTACTTC.